This record covers a single TCR beta chain. Its antigen is still unknown. These data originate in a study of T cells in Graves' hyperthyroidism and ophthalmopathy. Extraction of PBMCs used 10 ml of fresh peripheral blood. TCR beta CDR3 region amplification was performed from RNA transcripts. The study used the HTBI primer set for a first-round RT-PCR of the TCR CDR3. TCRdb fed the multiplex PCR reads into MiXCR, producing one record per CDR3 protein. The sample lists 600,000 to 650,000 distinct CDR3 sequences; around 21% were seen once. Regarding the study as a whole: Clonotypes that were expanded in thyroid above 0.001 mostly appeared in blood too. Ophthalmopathy was distinguished from stable hyperthyroidism by 13 V-J signatures.

CDR3 length equals 16 residues. CDR1 and CDR2 from the germline V gene are MNHEY and SVGEGT. The ends were cut back, 6 bases at V and 3 bases at J, with 18 bases in the middle. J is TRBJ2-1 and V is TRBV6-2 or TRBV6-3; D is uncertain. The TCR was taken from a man younger than 40 with Graves' ophthalmopathy. Sequencing was carried out using blood. The CDR3 DNA sequence: TGTGCCAGCAGCCAAGGATATGGGATATACTACAATGAGCAGTTCTTC. It encodes CASSQGYGIYYNEQFF.